This T cell receptor (beta chain) was identified in a study of T cells in women clearing cervical HPV infection. The overall study: Case blood drawn at lesion detection; control blood after infection cleared. Study-wide results and caveats: Repertoire richness, not evenness, was significantly elevated in CIN3+ cases versus controls. Cases and controls were distinguished at AUC just under 0.85 by richness and V genes.

About this clone itself: Its cognate antigen is unknown. Read data end 3 residues before the CDR3 end; the end is taken from the germline J gene.

Profiled with immunoSEQ multiplex PCR; TCRdb holds only in-frame clones, not every one. In all, the sample yields around 30,000 clones. Germline V gene sequence: CDR1 SGHKS, CDR2 YYEKEE (reference sequence). This CDR3 spans 14 amino acids. V lost 1 base and J 2 bases, leaving 9 bases between the germline ends. HPV was found by MY09/MY11 PCR and dot-blot genotyping. The origin of this receptor is a woman aged 18 to 75 with a cervical HPV16 infection that either progressed to CIN3+ or cleared (not recorded which). The rearrangement uses TRBV5-5 and TRBJ2-5; D is possibly TRBD2 (6 bases). The sequenced sample was blood buffy coat. The CDR3 spells CASSLWDWQETQYF. The CDR3 DNA, read in part, is TGTGCCAGCAGCTTGTGGGACTGGCAAGAGACC.